This T cell receptor (beta chain) was sequenced during a study of tumor and adjacent non-tumor tissue in lung cancer. Overall study: There were roughly 11 adenocarcinoma, 2 squamous cell carcinoma and 1 small cell lung cancer cases.

The template was RNA from unsorted bulk tissue. As to this clonotype: Its antigen remains unidentified.

In germline, CDR1 is DFQATT, CDR2 SNEGSKA (reference sequence). The ends were cut back, 1 base at V and 0 bases at J, with 10 bases in the middle. This CDR3 is built from 15 residues. Study observations and caveats: Compared with tumor, normal lung showed significantly lower TCR diversity.

The library came from three nested PCR rounds adapted from ARM-PCR protocols. TCRdb used MiXCR to reprocess the multiplex PCR reads, holding one entry per CDR3 protein. This table has tens of thousands of distinct CDR3 sequences, approximately 72% appearing once. Sequenced material: lung tumor tissue. The rearrangement joins TRBV20-1 to TRBJ1-5, with D tentatively TRBD1 (5 bases). The source of this sequence is a woman in her thirties or forties with non-small cell lung cancer. The CDR3 DNA follows: TGCAGTGCTAGAGGTGACAGTGCTAGCAATCAGCCCCAGCATTTT. Its protein is CSARGDSASNQPQHF.